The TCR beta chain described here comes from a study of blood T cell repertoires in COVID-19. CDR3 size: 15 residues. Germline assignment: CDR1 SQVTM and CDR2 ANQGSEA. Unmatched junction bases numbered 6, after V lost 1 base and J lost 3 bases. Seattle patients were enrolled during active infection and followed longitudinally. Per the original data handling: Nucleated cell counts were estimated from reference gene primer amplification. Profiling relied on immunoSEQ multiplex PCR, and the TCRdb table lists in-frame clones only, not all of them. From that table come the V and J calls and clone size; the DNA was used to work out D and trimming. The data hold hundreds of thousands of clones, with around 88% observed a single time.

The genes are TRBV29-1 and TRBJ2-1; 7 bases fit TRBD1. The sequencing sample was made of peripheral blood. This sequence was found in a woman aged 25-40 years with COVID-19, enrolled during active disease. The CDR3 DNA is TGCAGCGTTGAAGGTGCGGCAGGGGGCTACAATGAGCAGTTCTTC. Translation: CSVEGAAGGYNEQFF.